This TCR beta chain was recorded in a study of blood T cell repertoires in COVID-19. Study background: COVID-19 samples from acute and convalescent phases originated in the United States, Italy and Spain.

Original processing methods: The authors estimated nucleated cell counts from reference gene primer amplification. Assay used: immunoSEQ multiplex PCR; TCRdb lists only in-frame clones, some missing. The V and J calls and clone size come from that table; D and trimming were worked out from the DNA. This table has 130,000 to 150,000 clones, about nine tenths appearing once. Trimming took 0 bases from V and 4 from J; bases not matched to a gene: 9. Germline lookup yields CDR1 MNHEY and CDR2 SMNVEV (reference sequence). This CDR3 comprises 18 residues. This chain uses TRBV27 with TRBJ1-2, with 12 bases lining up with TRBD1. The TCR comes from a human donor in a cohort sampled during active COVID-19. The sequenced sample was peripheral blood. CDR3 in amino acids: CASSLSGTGGARSYGYTF. The CDR3 DNA reads TGTGCCAGCAGTTTATCTGGGACAGGGGGCGCGAGGTCCTATGGCTACACCTTC.